Listed below are T cell receptor beta chains from one sample, sequenced in a study of T cell repertoires in cytomegalovirus infection. A single record per CDR3 protein comes from TCRdb applying MiXCR to the reads. The table has 180,000 or so distinct CDR3 sequences, 17% seen once. What was sequenced was CD8+ T cells from PBMCs. The receptors originated from a human donor in good health (CMV status not recorded). Some clones in this sample may be carry-over from other donors' samples. The conserved cysteine and the conserved F or W are not part of the CDR3 here.

j_gene	v_gene	CDR3aa
TRBJ2-7	TRBV12-3/TRBV12-4	ASSGRDSYEQY
TRBJ2-3	TRBV2	ASKSTSGGADTQY
TRBJ2-7	TRBV12-5	ASRSRDSNSYEQY
TRBJ2-1	TRBV7-6	ASMLEGGTYNEQF
TRBJ2-3	TRBV27	ASSLFPQRGVSTDTQY
TRBJ2-2	TRBV7-3	ASSPPGTGELF
TRBJ1-2	TRBV6-2/TRBV6-3	ASTGTVNGYT
TRBJ2-1	TRBV7-2	ASSPAGTSYNEQF
TRBJ1-1	TRBV6-5	ASSYFGQGPQNTEAF
TRBJ1-5	TRBV7-9	ASSEPPGTGINQPQH
TRBJ2-3	TRBV29-1	SVKSLLPFGNTDTQY
TRBJ1-1	TRBV25-1	ASSYSNKAAPRADTEAF
TRBJ2-7	TRBV6-6	ASSYNSYEQY